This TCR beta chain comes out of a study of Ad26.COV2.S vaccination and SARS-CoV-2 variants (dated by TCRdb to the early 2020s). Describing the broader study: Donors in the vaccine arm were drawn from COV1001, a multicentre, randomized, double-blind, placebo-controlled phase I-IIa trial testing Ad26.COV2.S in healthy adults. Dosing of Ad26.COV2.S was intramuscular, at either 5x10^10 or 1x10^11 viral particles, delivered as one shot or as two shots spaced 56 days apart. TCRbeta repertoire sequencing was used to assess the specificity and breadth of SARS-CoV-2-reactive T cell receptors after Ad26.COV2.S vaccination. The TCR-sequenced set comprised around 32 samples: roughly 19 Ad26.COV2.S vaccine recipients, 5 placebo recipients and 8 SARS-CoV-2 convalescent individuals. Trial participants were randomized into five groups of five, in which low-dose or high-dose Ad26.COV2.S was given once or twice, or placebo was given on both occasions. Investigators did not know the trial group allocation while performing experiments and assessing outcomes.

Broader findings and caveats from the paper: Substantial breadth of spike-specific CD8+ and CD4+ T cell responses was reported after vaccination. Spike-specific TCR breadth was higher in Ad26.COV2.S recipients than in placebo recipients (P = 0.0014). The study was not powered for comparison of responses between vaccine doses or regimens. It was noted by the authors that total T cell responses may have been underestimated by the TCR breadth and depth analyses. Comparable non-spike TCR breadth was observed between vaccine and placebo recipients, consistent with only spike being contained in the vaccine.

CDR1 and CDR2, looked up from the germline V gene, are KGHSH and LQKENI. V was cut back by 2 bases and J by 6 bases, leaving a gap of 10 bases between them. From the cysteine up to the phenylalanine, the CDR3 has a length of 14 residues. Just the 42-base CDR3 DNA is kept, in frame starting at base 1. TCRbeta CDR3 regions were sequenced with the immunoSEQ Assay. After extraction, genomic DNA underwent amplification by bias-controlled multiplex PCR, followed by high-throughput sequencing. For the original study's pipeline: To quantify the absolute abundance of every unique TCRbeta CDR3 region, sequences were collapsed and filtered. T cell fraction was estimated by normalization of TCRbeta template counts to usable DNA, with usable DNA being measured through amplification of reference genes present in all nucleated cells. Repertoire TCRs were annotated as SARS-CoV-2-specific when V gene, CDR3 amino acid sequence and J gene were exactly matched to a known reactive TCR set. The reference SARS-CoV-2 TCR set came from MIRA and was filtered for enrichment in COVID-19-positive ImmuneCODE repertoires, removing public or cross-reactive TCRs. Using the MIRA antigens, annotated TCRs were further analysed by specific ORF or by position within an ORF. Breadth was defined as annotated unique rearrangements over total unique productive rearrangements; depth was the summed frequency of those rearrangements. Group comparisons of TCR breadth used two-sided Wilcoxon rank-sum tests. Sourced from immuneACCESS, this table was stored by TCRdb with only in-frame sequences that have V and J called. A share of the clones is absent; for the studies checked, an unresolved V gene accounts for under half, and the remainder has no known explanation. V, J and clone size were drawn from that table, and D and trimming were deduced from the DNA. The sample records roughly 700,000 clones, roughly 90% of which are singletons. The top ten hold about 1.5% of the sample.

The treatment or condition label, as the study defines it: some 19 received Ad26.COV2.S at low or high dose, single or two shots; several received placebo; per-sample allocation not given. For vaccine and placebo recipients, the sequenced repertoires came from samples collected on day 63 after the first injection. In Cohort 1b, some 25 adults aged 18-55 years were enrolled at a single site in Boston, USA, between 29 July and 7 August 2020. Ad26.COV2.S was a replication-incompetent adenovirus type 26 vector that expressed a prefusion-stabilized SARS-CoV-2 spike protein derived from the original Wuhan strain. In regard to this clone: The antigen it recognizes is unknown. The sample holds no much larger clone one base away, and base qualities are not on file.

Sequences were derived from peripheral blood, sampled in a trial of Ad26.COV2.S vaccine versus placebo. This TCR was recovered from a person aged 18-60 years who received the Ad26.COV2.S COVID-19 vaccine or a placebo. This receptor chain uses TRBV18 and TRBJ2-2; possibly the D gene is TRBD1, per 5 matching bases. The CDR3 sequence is CASSPVAGSGELFF. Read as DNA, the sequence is TGTGCCAGCTCACCAGTGGCAGGGTCCGGGGAGCTGTTTTTT.